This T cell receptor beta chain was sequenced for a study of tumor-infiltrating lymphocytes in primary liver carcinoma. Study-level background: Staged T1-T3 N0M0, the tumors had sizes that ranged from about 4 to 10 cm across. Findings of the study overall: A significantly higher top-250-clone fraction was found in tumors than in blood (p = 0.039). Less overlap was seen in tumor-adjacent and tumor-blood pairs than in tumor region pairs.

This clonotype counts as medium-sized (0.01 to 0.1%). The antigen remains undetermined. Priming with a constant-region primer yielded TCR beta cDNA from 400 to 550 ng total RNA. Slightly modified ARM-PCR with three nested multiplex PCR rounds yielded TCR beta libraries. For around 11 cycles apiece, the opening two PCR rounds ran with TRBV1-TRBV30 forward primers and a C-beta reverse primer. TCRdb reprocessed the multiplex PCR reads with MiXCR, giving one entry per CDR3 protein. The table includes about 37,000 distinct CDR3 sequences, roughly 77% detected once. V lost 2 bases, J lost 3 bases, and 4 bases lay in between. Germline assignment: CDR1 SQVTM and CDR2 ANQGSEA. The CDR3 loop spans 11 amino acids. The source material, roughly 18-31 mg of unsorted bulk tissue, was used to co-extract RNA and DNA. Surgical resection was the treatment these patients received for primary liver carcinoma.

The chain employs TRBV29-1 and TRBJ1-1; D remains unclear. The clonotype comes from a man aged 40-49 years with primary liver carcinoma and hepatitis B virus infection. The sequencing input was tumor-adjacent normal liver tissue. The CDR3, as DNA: TGCAGCGTTGAATTCGACACTGAAGCTTTCTTT. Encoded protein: CSVEFDTEAFF.